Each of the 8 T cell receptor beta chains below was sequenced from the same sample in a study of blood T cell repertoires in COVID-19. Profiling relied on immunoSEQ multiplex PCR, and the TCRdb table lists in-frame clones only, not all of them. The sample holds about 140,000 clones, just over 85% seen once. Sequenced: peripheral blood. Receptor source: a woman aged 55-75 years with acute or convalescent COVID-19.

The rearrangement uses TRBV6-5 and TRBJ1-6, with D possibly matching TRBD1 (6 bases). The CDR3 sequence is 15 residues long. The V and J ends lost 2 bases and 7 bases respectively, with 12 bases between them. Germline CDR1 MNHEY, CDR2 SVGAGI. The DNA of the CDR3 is TGTGCCAGCAGTTACGGGGCGGGGGCGAATTCACCCCTCCACTTT. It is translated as CASSYGAGANSPLHF.

The CDR3 region is CASSSQAGQSNQPQHF. The CDR3 DNA reads TGTGCCAGCAGCTCCCAAGCGGGCCAAAGCAATCAGCCCCAGCATTTT. This rearrangement joins TRBV7-2 to TRBJ1-5; no clear D. The germline V and J ends were trimmed by 4 bases and 1 base, with 14 bases remaining between them. The CDR3 has 16 amino acids. From germline, CDR1 is SGHTA and CDR2 FQGNSA. The full variable domain, with the rest looked up from reference TRBV7-2 and TRBJ1-5, is GAGVSQSPSNKVTEKGKDVELRCDPISGHTALYWYRQSLGQGLEFLIYFQGNSAPDKSGLPSDRFSAERTGGSVSTLTIQRTQQEDSAVYLCASSSQAGQSNQPQHFGDGTRLSIL.

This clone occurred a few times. In DNA, the CDR3 is TGTGCCATCAGTGAGGGAGAAACAGGGGGGAACACTGAAGCTTTCTTT. As protein: CAISEGETGGNTEAFF. This chain connects TRBV10-3 to TRBJ1-1, with 8 bases matching TRBD1. Germline CDR1 reads ENHRY; CDR2 reads SYGVKD. Unmatched junction bases numbered 6, after V lost 2 bases and J lost 1 base. The CDR3 spans 16 residues.

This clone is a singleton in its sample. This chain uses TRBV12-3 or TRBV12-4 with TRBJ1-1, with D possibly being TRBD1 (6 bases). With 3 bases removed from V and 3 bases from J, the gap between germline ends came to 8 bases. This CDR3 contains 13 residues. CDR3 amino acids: CASSLDSHTEAFF. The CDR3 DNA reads TGTGCCAGCAGTTTGGACAGCCACACTGAAGCTTTCTTT.

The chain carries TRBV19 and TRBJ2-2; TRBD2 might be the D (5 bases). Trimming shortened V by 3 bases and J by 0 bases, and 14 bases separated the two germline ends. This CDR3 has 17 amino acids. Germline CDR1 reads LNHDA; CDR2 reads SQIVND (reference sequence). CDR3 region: CASSIPKDFPNTGELFF. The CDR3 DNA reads TGTGCCAGTAGTATCCCCAAGGACTTTCCGAACACCGGGGAGCTGTTTTTT.

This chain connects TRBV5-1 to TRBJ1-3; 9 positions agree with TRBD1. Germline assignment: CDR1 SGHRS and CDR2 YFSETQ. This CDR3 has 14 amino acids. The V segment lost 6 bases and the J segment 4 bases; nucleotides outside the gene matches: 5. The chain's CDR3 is CASTQGARGNTIYF. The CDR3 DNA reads TGCGCCAGCACACAGGGGGCGCGAGGAAACACCATATATTTT.

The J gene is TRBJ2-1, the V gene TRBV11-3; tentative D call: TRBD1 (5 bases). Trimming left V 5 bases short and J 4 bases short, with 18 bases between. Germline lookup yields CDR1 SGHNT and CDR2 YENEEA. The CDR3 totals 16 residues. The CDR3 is CASSPQGAAPYNEQFF. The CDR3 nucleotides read TGTGCCAGCAGCCCCCAGGGCGCGGCCCCATACAATGAGCAGTTCTTC. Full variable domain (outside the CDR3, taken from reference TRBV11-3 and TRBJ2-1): EAGVVQSPRYKIIEKKQPVAFWCNPISGHNTLYWYLQNLGQGPELLIRYENEEAVDDSQLPKDRFSAERLKGVDSTLKIQPAELGDSAVYLCASSPQGAAPYNEQFFGPGTRLTVL.

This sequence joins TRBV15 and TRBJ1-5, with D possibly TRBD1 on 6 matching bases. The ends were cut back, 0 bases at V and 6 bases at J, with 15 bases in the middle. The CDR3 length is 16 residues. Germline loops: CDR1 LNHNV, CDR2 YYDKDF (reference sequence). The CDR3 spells CATSRDLGGAGQPQHF. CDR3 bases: TGTGCCACCAGCAGAGATCTAGGGGGGGCTGGTCAGCCCCAGCATTTT.